This T cell receptor (beta chain) was observed in a study of metastatic and nonmetastatic thyroid tumors. Background on the study: Both malignant and benign thyroid patients supplied peripheral blood and tumor or nodule tissue samples, across which the repertoires of these patients were then compared. Broader study findings: A significant increase in TCR beta diversity was reportedly seen in malignant thyroid tumors relative to benign nodules, in blood and tumor.

Thyroid surgery had not been preceded by any treatment in any patient. This clone showed up many times. Its target is unknown. Original data processing: Differences in CDR3 between clinicopathological groups were drawn on to build a classifier intended to discriminate distant-metastatic papillary thyroid cancer patients. TCRdb called clones again from the PCR reads with MiXCR. The V and J calls were not made by the authors but by TCRdb's processing. The profile covers under 30,000 clones, with over 12% appearing a single time and 15% to 19% taken by the ten largest. Germline values: CDR1 LGHDT, CDR2 YNNKEL (reference sequence). Trimming cost V 4 bases and J 4 bases, with 21 bases left between them. CDR3 size: 17 residues.

The chain is built from TRBV3-1 and TRBJ2-3; weak D call: TRBD2 (6 bases). This receptor was taken from a male donor with papillary thyroid cancer or a benign thyroid nodule (not recorded which). Some clones in this sample may be carry-over from other donors' samples. Source material: blood. This chain's CDR3 is CASSLGVWAGNPDTQYF. As DNA, the CDR3 is TGTGCCAGCAGCCTCGGGGTCTGGGCGGGGAATCCAGATACGCAGTATTTT.